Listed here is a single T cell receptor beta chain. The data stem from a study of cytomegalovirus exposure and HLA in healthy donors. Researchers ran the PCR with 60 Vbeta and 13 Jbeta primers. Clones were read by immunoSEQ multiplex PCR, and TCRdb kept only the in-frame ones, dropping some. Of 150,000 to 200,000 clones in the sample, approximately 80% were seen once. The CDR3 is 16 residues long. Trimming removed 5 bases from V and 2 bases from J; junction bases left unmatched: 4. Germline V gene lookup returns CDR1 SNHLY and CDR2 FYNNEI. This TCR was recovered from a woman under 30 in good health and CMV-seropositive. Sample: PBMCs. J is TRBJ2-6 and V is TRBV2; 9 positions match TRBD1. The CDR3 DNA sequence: TGTGCCAGCAGTCGACAGGGGGGAGCTGGGGCCAACGTCCTGACTTTC. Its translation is CASSRQGGAGANVLTF.